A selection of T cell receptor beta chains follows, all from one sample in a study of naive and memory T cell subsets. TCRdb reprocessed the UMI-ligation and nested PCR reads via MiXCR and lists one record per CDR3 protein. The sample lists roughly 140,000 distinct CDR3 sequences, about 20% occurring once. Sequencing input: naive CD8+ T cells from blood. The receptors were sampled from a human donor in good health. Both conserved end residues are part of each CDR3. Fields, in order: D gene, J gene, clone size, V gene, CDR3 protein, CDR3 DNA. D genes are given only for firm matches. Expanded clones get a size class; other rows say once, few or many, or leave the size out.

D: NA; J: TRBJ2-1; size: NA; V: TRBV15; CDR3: CATSRDRDRPYNEQFF; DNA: TGTGCCACCAGCAGAGATCGAGACAGACCCTACAATGAGCAGTTCTTC
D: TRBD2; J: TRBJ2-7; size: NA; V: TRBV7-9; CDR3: CASSSLAGSFYEQYF; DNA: TGTGCCAGCAGCTCGCTAGCGGGTAGCTTCTACGAGCAGTACTTC
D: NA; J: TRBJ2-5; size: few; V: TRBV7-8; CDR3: CASSSNSGPQETQYF; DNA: TGTGCCAGCAGCTCAAATTCCGGGCCGCAAGAGACCCAGTACTTC
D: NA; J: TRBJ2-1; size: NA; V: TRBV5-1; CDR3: CASSLTGEQFF; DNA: TGCGCCAGCAGCTTAACGGGTGAGCAGTTCTTC
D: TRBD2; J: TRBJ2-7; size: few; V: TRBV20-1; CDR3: CSARMSASGFSYEQYF; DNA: TGCAGTGCTAGGATGTCGGCTAGCGGGTTTTCCTACGAGCAGTACTTC
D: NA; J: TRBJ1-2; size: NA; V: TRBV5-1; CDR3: CASSLWPNYGYTF; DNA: TGCGCCAGCAGCTTGTGGCCTAACTATGGCTACACCTTC
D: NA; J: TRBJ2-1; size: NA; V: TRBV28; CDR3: CASTLGVEQFF; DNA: TGTGCCAGCACGCTAGGGGTCGAGCAGTTCTTC
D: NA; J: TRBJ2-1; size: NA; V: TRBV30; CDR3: CAWSPSQYNEQFF; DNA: TGTGCCTGGAGTCCAAGTCAATACAATGAGCAGTTCTTC
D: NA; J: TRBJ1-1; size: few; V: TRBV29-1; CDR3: CSAEDGTEAFF; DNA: TGCAGCGCCGAGGACGGAACTGAAGCTTTCTTT
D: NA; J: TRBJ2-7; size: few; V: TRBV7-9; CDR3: CASSSLPTRVGQYF; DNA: TGTGCCAGCAGCTCTTTACCAACCCGGGTTGGGCAGTACTTC
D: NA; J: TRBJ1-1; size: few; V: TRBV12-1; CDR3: CASTPPGPLWAAFF; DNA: TGTGCCAGCACCCCGCCAGGGCCTCTCTGGGCAGCTTTCTTT
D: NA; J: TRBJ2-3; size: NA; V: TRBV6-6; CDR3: CASSYVDSTDTQYF; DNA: TGTGCCAGCAGTTACGTGGATAGCACAGATACGCAGTATTTT
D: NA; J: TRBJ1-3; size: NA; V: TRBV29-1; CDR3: CSVVWQYSGNTIYF; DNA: TGCAGCGTTGTTTGGCAGTACTCTGGAAACACCATATATTTT
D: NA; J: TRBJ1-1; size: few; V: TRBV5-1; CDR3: CASRDLYMNTEAFF; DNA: TGCGCCAGCAGGGACCTCTACATGAACACTGAAGCTTTCTTT
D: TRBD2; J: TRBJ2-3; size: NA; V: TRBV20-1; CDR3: CSARDYWASGSTDTQYF; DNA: TGCAGTGCTAGGGACTATTGGGCTAGCGGGAGCACAGATACGCAGTATTTT
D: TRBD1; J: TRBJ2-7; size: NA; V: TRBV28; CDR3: CASSPWDSDSYEQYF; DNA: TGTGCCAGCAGTCCTTGGGACAGTGACTCCTACGAGCAGTACTTC
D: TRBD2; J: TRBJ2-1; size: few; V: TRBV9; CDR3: CASSVGLAGVGEQFF; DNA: TGTGCCAGCAGCGTAGGACTAGCGGGAGTCGGTGAGCAGTTCTTC
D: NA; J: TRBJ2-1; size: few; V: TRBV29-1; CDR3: CSVGRGSYNEQFF; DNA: TGCAGCGTTGGTAGGGGCTCATACAATGAGCAGTTCTTC
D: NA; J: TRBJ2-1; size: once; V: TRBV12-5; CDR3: CASGLVISVSRGNKQFF; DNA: TGTGCTAGTGGTTTGGTAATCTCGGTCTCCCGGGGAAATAAGCAGTTCTTC
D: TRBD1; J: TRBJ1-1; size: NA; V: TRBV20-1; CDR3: CSARDVGTVNMNTEAFF; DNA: TGCAGTGCTAGAGATGTGGGGACAGTTAACATGAACACTGAAGCTTTCTTT
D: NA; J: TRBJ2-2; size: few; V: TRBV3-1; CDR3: CASRPRPNTGELFF; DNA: TGTGCCAGCAGACCCAGACCGAACACCGGGGAGCTGTTTTTT
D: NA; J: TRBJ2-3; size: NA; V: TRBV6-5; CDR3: CASSYKPSTPGIYTQYF; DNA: TGTGCCAGCAGTTACAAGCCTTCGACCCCAGGGATTTATACGCAGTATTTT
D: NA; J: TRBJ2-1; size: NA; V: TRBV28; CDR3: CASTPFTNYYNEQFF; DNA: TGTGCCAGCACCCCTTTTACGAACTACTACAATGAGCAGTTCTTC
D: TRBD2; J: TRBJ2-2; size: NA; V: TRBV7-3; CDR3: CASRLTTSGYTGELFF; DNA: TGTGCCAGCAGACTGACGACTAGCGGGTACACCGGGGAGCTGTTTTTT
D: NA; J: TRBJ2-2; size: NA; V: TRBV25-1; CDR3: CASMFANTGELFF; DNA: TGTGCCAGCATGTTCGCGAACACCGGGGAGCTGTTTTTT
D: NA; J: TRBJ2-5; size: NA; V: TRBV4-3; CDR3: CASSQEGTGLIQETQYF; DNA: TGCGCCAGCAGCCAAGAAGGAACAGGTCTGATCCAAGAGACCCAGTACTTC
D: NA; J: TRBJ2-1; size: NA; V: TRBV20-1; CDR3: CSARDVASNEQFF; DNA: TGCAGTGCTAGAGATGTTGCTAGCAATGAGCAGTTCTTC
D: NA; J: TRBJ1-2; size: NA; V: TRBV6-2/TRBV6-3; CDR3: CASSYRSYQTDNYGYTF; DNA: TGTGCCAGCAGTTACCGCTCCTACCAGACAGATAACTATGGCTACACCTTC
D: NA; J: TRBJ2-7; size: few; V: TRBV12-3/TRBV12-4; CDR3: CASSFSGAHEQYF; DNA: TGTGCCAGCAGTTTTTCCGGGGCCCACGAGCAGTACTTC
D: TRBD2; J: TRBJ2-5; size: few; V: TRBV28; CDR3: CASNQLAGVEETQYF; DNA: TGTGCCAGCAATCAACTAGCGGGAGTAGAAGAGACCCAGTACTTC
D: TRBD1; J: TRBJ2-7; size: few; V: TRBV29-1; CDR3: CSVEGVLGQGETYEQYF; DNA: TGCAGCGTTGAAGGGGTCCTCGGACAGGGGGAAACCTACGAGCAGTACTTC
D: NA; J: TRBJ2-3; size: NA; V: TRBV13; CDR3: CASSLFEWEQDTQYF; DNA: TGTGCCAGCAGCTTATTCGAGTGGGAGCAAGATACGCAGTATTTT
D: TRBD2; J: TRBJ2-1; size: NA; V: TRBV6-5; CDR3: CASSPGLAGASGAASSYNEQFF; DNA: TGTGCCAGCAGTCCGGGACTAGCGGGAGCCAGCGGGGCAGCTAGCTCCTACAATGAGCAGTTCTTC
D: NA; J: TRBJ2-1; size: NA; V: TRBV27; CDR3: CASKNGEQFF; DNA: TGTGCCAGCAAGAACGGAGAGCAGTTCTTC
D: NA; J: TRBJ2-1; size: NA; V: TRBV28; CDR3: CASSSTVNEQSF; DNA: TGTGCCAGCAGTTCCACGGTCAATGAGCAGTCCTTC
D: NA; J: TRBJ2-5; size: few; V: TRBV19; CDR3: CASSILADQETQYF; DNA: TGTGCCAGTAGTATATTGGCAGACCAAGAGACCCAGTACTTC
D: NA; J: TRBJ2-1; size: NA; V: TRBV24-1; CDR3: CATSSGNEQFF; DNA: TGTGCCACCAGTAGCGGGAATGAGCAGTTCTTC
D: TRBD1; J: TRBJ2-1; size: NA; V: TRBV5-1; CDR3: CASSFDGTDSYNEQFF; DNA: TGCGCCAGCAGCTTCGACGGGACAGACTCCTACAATGAGCAGTTCTTC
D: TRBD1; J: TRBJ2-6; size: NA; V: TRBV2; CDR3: CASGGQFIGANVLTF; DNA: TGTGCCAGCGGGGGACAGTTTATTGGGGCCAACGTCCTGACTTTC
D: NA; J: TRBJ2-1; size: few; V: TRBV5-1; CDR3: CASSPAAGSSYNEQFF; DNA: TGCGCCAGCAGCCCGGCCGCGGGTAGCTCCTACAATGAGCAGTTCTTC
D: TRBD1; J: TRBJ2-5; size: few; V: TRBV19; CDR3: CASSPDREETQYF; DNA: TGTGCCAGTAGTCCGGACAGGGAGGAGACCCAGTACTTC
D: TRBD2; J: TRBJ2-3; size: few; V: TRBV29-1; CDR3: CSTTGTSLDTQYF; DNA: TGCAGCACAACCGGGACTAGCCTAGATACGCAGTATTTT
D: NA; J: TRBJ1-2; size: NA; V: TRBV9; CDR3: CASSRQGPGYTF; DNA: TGTGCCAGCAGCAGGCAGGGACCTGGCTACACCTTC
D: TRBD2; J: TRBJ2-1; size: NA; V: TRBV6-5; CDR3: CASSYSMASGEGYNEQFF; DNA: TGTGCCAGCAGTTACTCGATGGCTAGCGGGGAAGGGTACAATGAGCAGTTCTTC
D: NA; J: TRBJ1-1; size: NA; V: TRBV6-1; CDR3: CASSEWGIEAFF; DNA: TGTGCCAGCAGTGAATGGGGTATTGAAGCTTTCTTT
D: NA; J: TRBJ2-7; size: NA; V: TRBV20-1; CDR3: CSASRDADVSYEQYF; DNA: TGCAGTGCTAGTAGGGACGCCGACGTCTCCTACGAGCAGTACTTC